This TCR beta chain was documented in a study of OX40 agonist ivuxolimab in advanced cancers. Across the whole study: Prior therapy, whether anti-PD-1, anti-PD-L1 or anti-CTLA-4, was allowed, and less than 45% had some.

V was trimmed by 3 bases and J by 1 base, leaving 9 bases between them. The germline V gene encodes CDR1 MNHEY and CDR2 SMNVEV (reference sequence). This CDR3 contains 14 residues. Libraries were prepared by immunoSEQ multiplex PCR; TCRdb keeps only in-frame clonotypes and omits some of them. The top ten hold 4% to 5% of the sample, which has over 35,000 clones, roughly nine tenths seen once. Autoimmune disease history or systemic immunosuppression excluded patients. This rearrangement joins TRBV27 to TRBJ1-1; a weak D match, TRBD1 (5 bases). This TCR was sampled from an adult with an advanced solid tumor such as melanoma, head and neck, liver or kidney cancer. Sample: CD4+ or CD8+ T cells sorted from blood, taken in a trial of the OX40 agonist ivuxolimab. CDR3 loop: CASSFLDRNTEAFF. The DNA of the CDR3 is TGTGCCAGCAGTTTCCTCGACAGGAACACTGAAGCTTTCTTT.